This is a list of T cell receptor beta chains from one sample in a study of radiotherapy plus CTLA-4 blockade in lung cancer. Clones were sequenced by immunoSEQ multiplex PCR, and TCRdb holds only the in-frame ones, with some missing. The sample carries about 44,000 clones, roughly 80% recorded once. The source was peripheral blood, collected from a patient treated with radiotherapy plus ipilimumab. Receptors originate from a human donor with non-small cell lung cancer whose response to radiotherapy plus ipilimumab could not be evaluated. Both conserved end residues are part of each CDR3. The D gene is left open where the match is weak. Rows give clone size only sometimes, using once, few, many, or a class for an expanded clone.

V gene: TRBV19; D gene: TRBD2; clone size: .; J gene: TRBJ2-2; CDR3 DNA: TGTGCCAGTAGTACTGGACTAGCGGGAGTCACCGGGGAGCTGTTTTTT; CDR3 protein: CASSTGLAGVTGELFF
V gene: TRBV6-5; D gene: .; clone size: .; J gene: TRBJ1-4; CDR3 DNA: TGTGCCAGCAGTCGGACTGCGTCTAATGAAAAACTGTTTTTT; CDR3 protein: CASSRTASNEKLFF
V gene: TRBV27; D gene: TRBD1; clone size: .; J gene: TRBJ1-2; CDR3 DNA: TGTGCCAGCAGTCAACGGACAGGGTTCTATGGCTACACCTTC; CDR3 protein: CASSQRTGFYGYTF
V gene: TRBV4-2; D gene: TRBD2; clone size: .; J gene: TRBJ2-1; CDR3 DNA: TGTGCCAGCAGCCAAGTCGGGACTAGCGGTTACAATGAGCAGTTCTTC; CDR3 protein: CASSQVGTSGYNEQFF
V gene: TRBV7-3; D gene: .; clone size: .; J gene: TRBJ2-3; CDR3 DNA: TGTGCCAGCAGCTTAGAGGGTAGCACAGATACGCAGTATTTT; CDR3 protein: CASSLEGSTDTQYF
V gene: TRBV7-6; D gene: .; clone size: .; J gene: TRBJ2-3; CDR3 DNA: TGTGCCAGCAGCTTACTGGGGGCCACAGATACGCAGTATTTT; CDR3 protein: CASSLLGATDTQYF
V gene: TRBV7-6; D gene: .; clone size: .; J gene: TRBJ1-1; CDR3 DNA: TGTGCCAGCAGCTTAGTTGGGGGGGCGGGCACTGAAGCTTTCTTT; CDR3 protein: CASSLVGGAGTEAFF
V gene: TRBV7-2; D gene: TRBD2; clone size: once; J gene: TRBJ2-3; CDR3 DNA: TGTGCCAGCAGCCAAGGACTAGCGGGGGGTGCAGATACGCAGTATTTT; CDR3 protein: CASSQGLAGGADTQYF
V gene: TRBV7-3; D gene: .; clone size: .; J gene: TRBJ2-2; CDR3 DNA: TGTGCCAGCAGCTTAACCTCGGCAGGAATGAACACCGGGGAGCTGTTTTTT; CDR3 protein: CASSLTSAGMNTGELFF
V gene: TRBV5-1; D gene: TRBD1; clone size: .; J gene: TRBJ2-3; CDR3 DNA: TGCGCCAGCAGAAAATCCGGGACAGGGGCAGATACGCAGTATTTT; CDR3 protein: CASRKSGTGADTQYF
V gene: TRBV7-2; D gene: TRBD1; clone size: .; J gene: TRBJ1-2; CDR3 DNA: TGTGCCAGCAGCCAGGGACAGGGGCTCGGCTACACCTTC; CDR3 protein: CASSQGQGLGYTF